The rows below give T cell receptor beta chains drawn from one sample of a study of CD8 T cells in ankylosing spondylitis. TCRdb fed the 5' RACE reads into MiXCR, producing one record per CDR3 protein. The sample holds some 350,000 distinct CDR3 sequences, around 15% seen once. The sequenced sample consisted of blood, either unsorted or a sorted T cell fraction (not recorded which). Every receptor here comes from a male donor with ankylosing spondylitis or in good health (not recorded which). CDR3s include the opening cysteine and the closing phenylalanine or tryptophan. The D gene is left open where the match is weak. Only some rows state a clone size, as once, few, many or a class for expanded clones.

j_gene,abundance,d_gene,v_gene,CDR3aa,CDR3nt
TRBJ2-7,.,TRBD1,TRBV27,CASSLRGTGTGTYEQYF,TGTGCCAGCAGCTTAAGGGGGACAGGGACAGGGACCTACGAGCAGTACTTC
TRBJ2-5,.,TRBD1,TRBV7-9,CASSWARGKETQYF,TGTGCCAGCAGCTGGGCCAGGGGGAAGGAGACCCAGTACTTC
TRBJ2-7,.,.,TRBV20-1,CSARERGRGRYEQYF,TGCAGTGCTAGAGAAAGAGGTCGAGGGAGGTACGAGCAGTACTTC
TRBJ1-1,.,.,TRBV11-3,CASSLAQGRTEAFF,TGTGCCAGCAGCTTAGCCCAGGGTCGCACTGAAGCTTTCTTT
TRBJ1-6,.,.,TRBV11-2,CASSLDPGASPLHF,TGTGCCAGCAGCTTAGATCCAGGGGCCTCACCCCTCCACTTT
TRBJ2-5,.,TRBD1,TRBV12-3/TRBV12-4,CASTLQGFWETQYF,TGTGCCAGCACCTTACAGGGGTTCTGGGAGACCCAGTACTTC
TRBJ2-2,few,.,TRBV7-2,CAELRGGELFF,TGTGCCGAGCTTCGTGGCGGGGAGCTGTTTTTT
TRBJ2-5,many,TRBD2,TRBV12-3/TRBV12-4,CASSLAGGQETQYF,TGTGCCAGCAGTTTAGCGGGAGGGCAAGAGACCCAGTACTTC
TRBJ1-1,many,.,TRBV20-1,CSARRGRSTEAFF,TGCAGTGCTAGGCGGGGTCGAAGCACTGAAGCTTTCTTT
TRBJ2-1,.,TRBD1,TRBV20-1,CSVHGQESYNEQFF,TGCAGTGTTCACGGACAGGAGTCCTACAATGAGCAGTTCTTC
TRBJ1-4,few,.,TRBV7-9,CASSRQVSNEKLFF,TGTGCCAGCAGCCGACAGGTTTCGAATGAAAAACTGTTTTTT
TRBJ1-1,.,TRBD1,TRBV18,CASSPDRASLKRAEAFF,TGTGCCAGCTCACCCGACAGGGCCTCCCTAAAGCGGGCTGAAGCTTTCTTT
TRBJ2-7,.,.,TRBV2,CASRFGLGEQYF,TGTGCCAGCAGGTTTGGACTGGGGGAGCAGTACTTC
TRBJ2-3,.,TRBD2,TRBV5-1,CASTSLGTRGLTDTQYF,TGCGCCAGCACCTCTTTGGGGACTAGGGGACTCACAGATACGCAGTATTTT
TRBJ1-1,.,.,TRBV5-1,CASSLRPDSGTEAFF,TGCGCCAGCAGCTTGAGGCCGGATTCAGGGACTGAAGCTTTCTTT
TRBJ2-3,few,TRBD2,TRBV20-1,CSARGLAGSSTDTQYF,TGCAGTGCTAGGGGACTAGCGGGGTCTAGCACAGATACGCAGTATTTT
TRBJ2-3,.,TRBD1,TRBV5-1,CASRVTGSNTDTQYF,TGCGCCAGCAGGGTGACAGGGTCGAACACAGATACGCAGTATTTT
TRBJ2-6,.,.,TRBV5-1,CASSLALSGANVLTF,TGCGCCAGCAGCTTGGCCCTCTCTGGGGCCAACGTCCTGACTTTC
TRBJ2-5,.,.,TRBV2,CASKKGWRETQYF,TGTGCCAGCAAGAAAGGGTGGAGAGAGACCCAGTACTTC
TRBJ2-1,few,.,TRBV6-1,CASIPWPSYNEQFF,TGTGCCAGCATCCCATGGCCCTCCTACAATGAGCAGTTCTTC
TRBJ2-7,.,TRBD2,TRBV3-1,CASSHFGLAGGGEQYF,TGTGCCAGCAGCCATTTCGGACTAGCGGGAGGTGGCGAGCAGTACTTC